Below, 3 T cell receptor beta chains from the same sample are listed, as sequenced in a study of blood T cell repertoires in COVID-19. The repertoire was sequenced with immunoSEQ multiplex PCR; TCRdb's copy has only in-frame clones and lacks some. The sample includes 250,000 to 300,000 clones, over 80% of them seen just once. Sequenced material: peripheral blood. These receptors were obtained from a woman in her 70s with COVID-19, enrolled during active disease.

V gene TRBV5-8 combines with J gene TRBJ2-3; 8 bases are shared with TRBD2. The V segment lost 3 bases and the J segment 5 bases; nucleotides outside the gene matches: 5. This CDR3 contains 14 residues. Germline lookup yields CDR1 SGHTS and CDR2 YDEGEE. The CDR3: CASSYGLAGDTQYF. CDR3 coding DNA: TGTGCCAGCAGCTACGGACTAGCCGGAGATACGCAGTATTTT.

J is TRBJ1-2 and V is TRBV21-1; no DNA check was done on the table's D call, TRBD1. TRBV21-1 is a listed pseudogene. CDR3 length: 19 residues. The CDR3 sequence: CARRREGSLGDRVHYGYTF. CDR3 in DNA: TGTGCCAGGAGAAGGGAGGGTAGCTTGGGGGACAGGGTACACTATGGCTACACCTTC.

The J gene is TRBJ2-7, the V gene TRBV7-9; TRBD1 might be the D (6 bases). Trimming removed 5 bases from V and 2 bases from J, with 16 bases in between. The CDR3 consists of 15 residues. Germline CDR1 is SEHNR and CDR2 is FQNEAQ (reference sequence). The CDR3 DNA reads TGTGCCAGCAGCCCCCAGGATGACAGGACCTACGAGCAGTACTTC. It specifies CASSPQDDRTYEQYF.